These 21 T cell receptor beta chains share one sample of origin, sequenced in a study of T cell responses to AZD1222 COVID-19 vaccine. Produced via immunoSEQ multiplex PCR; TCRdb's table is partial and in-frame only. The table lists over 150,000 clones, roughly 91% of them singletons, with roughly 1% in the top ten. This specimen consisted of peripheral blood, obtained 28 days after the second dose of the MenACWY control vaccine. The receptors were sampled from an adult who received the MenACWY meningococcal vaccine as a control.

Here the CDR3 reads CATSRVAGGYEQYF. The DNA of the CDR3 is TGTGCCACCAGCAGAGTTGCGGGGGGCTACGAGCAGTACTTC. This rearrangement joins TRBV15 to TRBJ2-7; the match to TRBD2 covers 8 bases. The ends lost 1 base at V and 3 bases at J; junction bases unmatched: 2. Germline V gene sequence: CDR1 LNHNV, CDR2 YYDKDF (reference sequence). This CDR3 has 14 amino acids. Full variable domain (outside the CDR3, taken from reference TRBV15 and TRBJ2-7): DAMVIQNPRYQVTQFGKPVTLSCSQTLNHNVMYWYQQKSSQAPKLLFHYYDKDFNNEADTPDNFQSRRPNTSFCFLDIRSPGLGDTAMYLCATSRVAGGYEQYFGPGTRLTVT.

The CDR3 DNA sequence: TGTGCCAGCAGCTTAGCCTCCCAGGGGGACGAGCAGTACTTC. Translated, it gives CASSLASQGDEQYF. J is TRBJ2-7 and V is TRBV7-9, with 7 bases matching TRBD1. The V gene end was trimmed by 0 bases and the J gene end by 5 bases; junction bases not matched to a gene: 4. The germline gives CDR1 SEHNR, CDR2 FQNEAQ (reference sequence). The CDR3 runs 14 residues.

The chain recombines TRBV6-6 with TRBJ1-5; 7 positions agree with TRBD1. In germline, CDR1 is MNHNY, CDR2 SVGAGI (reference sequence). This CDR3 contains 15 residues. The trim removed 6 bases at V and 2 bases at J, leaving 7 bases unmatched. CDR3 sequence: CASRHDRVGNQPQHF. CDR3 in DNA: TGTGCCAGCAGACACGACAGGGTCGGCAATCAGCCCCAGCATTTT.

The chain combines TRBV29-1 with TRBJ1-2; D is uncertain. With 4 bases removed from V and 6 bases from J, the gap between germline ends came to 6 bases. The CDR3 extends over 10 amino acids. Germline V lookup: CDR1 SQVTM, CDR2 ANQGSEA. The CDR3 nucleotides are TGCAGCGTTGGAAACGATGGCTACACCTTC. This translates into CSVGNDGYTF. The complete variable domain, with remaining parts taken from reference TRBV29-1 and TRBJ1-2, reads SAVISQKPSRDICQRGTSLTIQCQVDSQVTMMFWYRQQPGQSLTLIATANQGSEATYESGFVIDKFPISRPNLTFSTLTVSNMSPEDSSIYLCSVGNDGYTFGSGTRLTVV.

About this clone: At one boundary the junction diverges from the germline segment, which might be a read error. The V and J genes are TRBV7-7 and TRBJ1-1; perhaps TRBD1 as D (6 bases). The CDR3 contains 15 residues. In germline, CDR1 is SSHAT, CDR2 FNYEAQ (reference sequence). The DNA of the CDR3 is TGTGCTAGCAGGTTACAAGGGGGAATGAACACTGAAGCTTTCTTT. Translating it yields CASRLQGGMNTEAFF.

This chain joins TRBV6-5 and TRBJ2-7; D is tentatively TRBD1 or TRBD2 (5 bases each). CDR3 length: 14 residues. Germline assignment: CDR1 MNHEY and CDR2 SVGAGI. The ends were cut back, 8 bases at V and 6 bases at J, with 20 bases in the middle. The CDR3 DNA reads TGTGCCAGCGTTTGGGGGATCGGCGTCAGCGAGCAGTACTTC. It yields the protein CASVWGIGVSEQYF.

The V call is TRBV28, the J call TRBJ2-7, with 8 bases aligning to TRBD1. Germline CDR1 and CDR2: MDHEN and SYDVKM. Germline trimming cut 4 bases from V and 3 bases from J; bases unmatched to any gene: 8. The CDR3 totals 15 residues. The CDR3 is CASSSSGTGNYEQYF. The CDR3, as DNA: TGTGCCAGCAGTTCATCCGGGACAGGAAACTACGAGCAGTACTTC.

V usage is TRBV10-3 and J usage is TRBJ2-1; no definite D call. The CDR3 totals 12 residues. V was cut by 3 bases and J by 9 bases, with 9 bases left in between. Germline V gene sequence: CDR1 ENHRY, CDR2 SYGVKD. DNA for the CDR3: TGTGCCATCAGTGATGGCGGCATTGAGCAGTTCTTC. This encodes CAISDGGIEQFF.

V is TRBV6-5 and J is TRBJ1-4; no definite D call. Looked up from germline, CDR1 is MNHEY and CDR2 is SVGAGI. The CDR3 contains 12 residues. Trimming took off 6 bases at V and 8 bases at J, with 10 bases between the two ends. The CDR3 nucleotides read TGTGCCAGCAGCCCCCGACGGGAAAAACTGTTTTTT. This codes for CASSPRREKLFF.

The chain joins TRBV6-5 to TRBJ2-1, with unresolved D. The CDR3 covers 10 residues. V lost 6 bases, J lost 10 bases, and 7 bases lay in between. The V gene's germline CDR1 is MNHEY and CDR2 SVGAGI. In DNA, the CDR3 is TGTGCCAGCAGGGATCGCGAGCAGTTCTTC. This gives the protein CASRDREQFF.

The rearrangement uses TRBV6-5 and TRBJ1-5; 8 bases line up with TRBD1. This CDR3 region has 14 residues. The ends lost 6 bases at V and 5 bases at J; junction bases unmatched: 6. In germline, CDR1 is MNHEY, CDR2 SVGAGI. CDR3 loop: CASRRTGPDQPQHF. For the CDR3, the DNA is TGTGCCAGCAGACGGACAGGGCCTGATCAGCCCCAGCATTTT.

This clone was recorded only once. This chain uses TRBV30 with TRBJ1-3, with no clear D. This CDR3 region has 14 residues. Germline assignment: CDR1 GTSNPN and CDR2 SVGIG (reference sequence). V was trimmed by 6 bases and J by 1 base, leaving 13 bases between them. CDR3 residues: CACGRPLSGNTIYF. The CDR3 DNA follows: TGTGCCTGCGGACGACCTCTTTCTGGAAACACCATATATTTT. The full variable domain, its missing parts supplied by reference TRBV30 and TRBJ1-3, is SQTIHQWPATLVQPVGSPLSLECTVEGTSNPNLYWYRQAAGRGLQLLFYSVGIGQISSEVPQNLSASRPQDRQFILSSKKLLLSDSGFYLCACGRPLSGNTIYFGEGSWLTVV.

V usage is TRBV7-9 and J usage is TRBJ1-1; D might be TRBD1 (5 bases). The CDR3 is 15 amino acids. V lost 5 bases and J lost 2, with 15 bases in between. Germline-derived CDR1 and CDR2 are SEHNR and FQNEAQ (reference sequence). The CDR3, as DNA: TGTGCCAGCAGCCCGCTCGGGGCCAGAAACACTGAAGCTTTCTTT. Its protein is CASSPLGARNTEAFF.

This clone was seen a single time. The chain is built from TRBV3-1 (or the pseudogene TRBV3-2) and TRBJ1-3; no clear D. V shed 1 base and J shed 4 bases, with 5 bases lying between them. The V gene's germline CDR1 is LGHDT and CDR2 YNNKEL (reference sequence). The length of the CDR3 is 13 residues. The CDR3 loop is CASSQARGNTIYF. As DNA, the CDR3 is TGTGCCAGCAGCCAAGCTCGGGGAAACACCATATATTTT.

For the CDR3, the DNA is TGTGCCAGCAGTTTAGGGATGACAGCTTTCTTT. Its protein product is CASSLGMTAFF. The rearrangement links TRBV28 to TRBJ1-1; D remains unclear. Germline CDR1 reads MDHEN; CDR2 reads SYDVKM. Trimming removed 2 bases from V and 10 bases from J, with 8 bases in between. This CDR3 comprises 11 residues.

The chain employs TRBV27 and TRBJ1-2; possibly TRBD1 for D (6 bases). Between the trimmed V and J ends, which lost 8 bases and 2 bases, there was a span of 15 bases. Per the germline V gene, CDR1 is MNHEY and CDR2 is SMNVEV (reference sequence). The CDR3 runs to 14 residues. The CDR3 loop reads CASGLAQGNYGYTF. CDR3 nucleotides: TGTGCCAGCGGGCTCGCACAGGGAAACTATGGCTACACCTTC.

V is TRBV29-1 and J is TRBJ1-5, with TRBD1 matching 7 bases. V lost 7 bases and J lost 3; bases outside the gene matches: 9. Germline CDR1 reads SQVTM; CDR2 reads ANQGSEA. CDR3 size: 14 residues. CDR3 protein: CSAMTGSNNQPQHF. DNA of the CDR3: TGCAGCGCCATGACAGGGAGCAACAATCAGCCCCAGCATTTT.

The chain couples TRBV6-1 to TRBJ1-4, with 7 nucleotides matching TRBD1. V shed 3 bases and J 1 base; nucleotides not matched to a gene: 2. Germline assignment: CDR1 MNHNS and CDR2 SASEGT. This CDR3 has 15 amino acids. CDR3 region: CASSDRGVTNEKLFF. In nucleotides, the CDR3 is TGTGCCAGCAGTGACAGGGGGGTAACTAATGAAAAACTGTTTTTT.

The rearrangement uses TRBV27 and TRBJ2-1, with 9 bases matching TRBD1. Trimming removed 6 bases from V and 2 bases from J; junction bases left unmatched: 5. The CDR3 contains 15 residues. Germline CDR1 reads MNHEY; CDR2 reads SMNVEV (reference sequence). Here the CDR3 DNA reads TGTGCCAGCAGCCTAACAGGGGGCGCCTACAATGAGCAGTTCTTC. Residues: CASSLTGGAYNEQFF.

This clone has just a few counts. The chain is built from TRBV2 and TRBJ1-2, with 7 bases that match TRBD1. J was trimmed by 6 bases and V by 6 bases; bases with no gene match: 4. The germline V gene has CDR1 SNHLY and CDR2 FYNNEI. This CDR3 region has 12 residues. The CDR3 loop is CASRTTGNGYTF. CDR3 coding DNA: TGTGCCAGCAGGACGACAGGGAATGGCTACACCTTC.

The chain combines TRBV18 with TRBJ1-2, with D unclear. V dropped 3 bases and J dropped 0 bases, with 11 bases sitting between them. Looked up from germline, CDR1 is KGHSH and CDR2 is LQKENI. The CDR3 is made up of 15 amino acids. CDR3 sequence: CASSPGAVPNYGYTF. The CDR3 coding sequence is TGTGCCAGCTCACCGGGAGCGGTTCCTAACTATGGCTACACCTTC.